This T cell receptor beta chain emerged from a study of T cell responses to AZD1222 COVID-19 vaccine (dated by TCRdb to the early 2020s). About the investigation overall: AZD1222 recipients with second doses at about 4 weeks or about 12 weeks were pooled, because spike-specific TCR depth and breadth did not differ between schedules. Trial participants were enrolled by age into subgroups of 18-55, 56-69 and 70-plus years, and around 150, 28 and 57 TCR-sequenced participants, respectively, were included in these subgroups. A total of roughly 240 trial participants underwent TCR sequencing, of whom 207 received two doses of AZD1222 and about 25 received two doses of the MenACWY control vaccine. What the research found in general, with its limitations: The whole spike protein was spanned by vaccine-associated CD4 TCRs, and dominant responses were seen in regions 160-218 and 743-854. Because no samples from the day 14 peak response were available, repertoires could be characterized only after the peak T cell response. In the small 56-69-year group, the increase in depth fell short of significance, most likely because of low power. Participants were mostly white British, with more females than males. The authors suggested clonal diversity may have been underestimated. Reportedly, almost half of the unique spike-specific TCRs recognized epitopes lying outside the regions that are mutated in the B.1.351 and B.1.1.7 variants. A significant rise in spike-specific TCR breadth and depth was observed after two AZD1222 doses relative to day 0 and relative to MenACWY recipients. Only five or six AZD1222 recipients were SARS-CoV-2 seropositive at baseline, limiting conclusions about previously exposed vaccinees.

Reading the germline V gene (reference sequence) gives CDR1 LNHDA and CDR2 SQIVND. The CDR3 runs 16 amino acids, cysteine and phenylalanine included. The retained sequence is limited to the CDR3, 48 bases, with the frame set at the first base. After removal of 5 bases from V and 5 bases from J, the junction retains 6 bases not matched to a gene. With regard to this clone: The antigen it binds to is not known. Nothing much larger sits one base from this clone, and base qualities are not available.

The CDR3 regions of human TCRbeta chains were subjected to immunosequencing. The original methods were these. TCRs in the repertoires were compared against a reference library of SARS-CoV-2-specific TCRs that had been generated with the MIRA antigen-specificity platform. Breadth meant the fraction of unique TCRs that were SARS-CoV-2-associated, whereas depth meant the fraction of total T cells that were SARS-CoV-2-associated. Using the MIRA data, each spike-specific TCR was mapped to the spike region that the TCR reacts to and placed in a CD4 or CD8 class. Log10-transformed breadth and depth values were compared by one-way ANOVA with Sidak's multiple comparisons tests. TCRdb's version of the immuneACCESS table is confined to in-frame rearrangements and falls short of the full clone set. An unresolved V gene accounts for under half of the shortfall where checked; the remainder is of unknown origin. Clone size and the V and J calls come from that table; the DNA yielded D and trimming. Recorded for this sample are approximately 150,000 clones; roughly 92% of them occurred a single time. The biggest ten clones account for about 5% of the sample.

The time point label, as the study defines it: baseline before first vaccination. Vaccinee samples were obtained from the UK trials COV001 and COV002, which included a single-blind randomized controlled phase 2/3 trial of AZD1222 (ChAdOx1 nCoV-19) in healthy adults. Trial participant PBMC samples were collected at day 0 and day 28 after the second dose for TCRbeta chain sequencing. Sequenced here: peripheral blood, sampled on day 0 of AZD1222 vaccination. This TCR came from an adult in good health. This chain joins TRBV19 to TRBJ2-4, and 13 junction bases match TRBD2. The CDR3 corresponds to CASSVGLAGDENIQYF. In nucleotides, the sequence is TGTGCCAGTAGTGTAGGACTAGCGGGAGATGAAAACATTCAGTACTTC.